Here is one T cell receptor beta chain with its context. In the original workflow: Nucleated cell number was recorded as an estimate derived from reference gene primer amplification. The repertoire was sequenced with immunoSEQ multiplex PCR; TCRdb's copy has only in-frame clones and lacks some. That table gives V, J and clone size, and the DNA gave D and trimming. This table has about 230,000 clones, roughly four fifths appearing once. Unmatched junction bases numbered 9, after V lost 5 bases and J lost 7 bases. This CDR3 comprises 14 residues. Germline lookup yields CDR1 SEHNR and CDR2 FQNEAQ (reference sequence). This sample is drawn from a study of blood T cell repertoires in COVID-19.

This receptor was obtained from a woman in her forties or fifties with acute or convalescent COVID-19. Sequencing was performed on peripheral blood. The V and J genes are TRBV7-9 and TRBJ1-2; 8 nucleotides align to TRBD1. The CDR3 loop is CASSLPSGGAGYTF. The DNA for the CDR3 is TGTGCCAGCAGCCTCCCCTCAGGGGGCGCTGGCTACACCTTC.